This entry features one T cell receptor beta chain sequence. The data are from a study of hypomethylating agent response in myelodysplastic syndrome. Looking at the study overall: A diploid cytogenetic profile was most common; mean age 72.2 +/- 6.3 years. Of around 10 patients, four to six carried TET2, the most frequent mutation.

Each sample had 350 to 400 ng DNA, as two 200 ng replicates, at survey resolution. The table came from immunoSEQ multiplex PCR; TCRdb's copy has only in-frame clones and leaves some out. The repertoire has several thousand clones, approximately 84% of them found once; the top ten carry roughly 8.8%. The germline V gene has CDR1 SSHAT and CDR2 FNYEAQ (reference sequence). V was shortened by 0 bases and J by 6 bases, with 5 bases between the two germline ends. This CDR3 is built from 13 residues. The sequence derives from a human donor with myelodysplastic syndrome. The rearrangement links TRBV7-7 to TRBJ2-2; D remains unclear. The specimen comprised bone marrow, sampled before or after starting hypomethylating agent treatment for myelodysplastic syndrome (not recorded which). Here the CDR3 reads CASSLAGSGELFF. The CDR3 nucleotides are TGTGCCAGCAGCTTAGCGGGTTCCGGGGAGCTGTTTTTT.